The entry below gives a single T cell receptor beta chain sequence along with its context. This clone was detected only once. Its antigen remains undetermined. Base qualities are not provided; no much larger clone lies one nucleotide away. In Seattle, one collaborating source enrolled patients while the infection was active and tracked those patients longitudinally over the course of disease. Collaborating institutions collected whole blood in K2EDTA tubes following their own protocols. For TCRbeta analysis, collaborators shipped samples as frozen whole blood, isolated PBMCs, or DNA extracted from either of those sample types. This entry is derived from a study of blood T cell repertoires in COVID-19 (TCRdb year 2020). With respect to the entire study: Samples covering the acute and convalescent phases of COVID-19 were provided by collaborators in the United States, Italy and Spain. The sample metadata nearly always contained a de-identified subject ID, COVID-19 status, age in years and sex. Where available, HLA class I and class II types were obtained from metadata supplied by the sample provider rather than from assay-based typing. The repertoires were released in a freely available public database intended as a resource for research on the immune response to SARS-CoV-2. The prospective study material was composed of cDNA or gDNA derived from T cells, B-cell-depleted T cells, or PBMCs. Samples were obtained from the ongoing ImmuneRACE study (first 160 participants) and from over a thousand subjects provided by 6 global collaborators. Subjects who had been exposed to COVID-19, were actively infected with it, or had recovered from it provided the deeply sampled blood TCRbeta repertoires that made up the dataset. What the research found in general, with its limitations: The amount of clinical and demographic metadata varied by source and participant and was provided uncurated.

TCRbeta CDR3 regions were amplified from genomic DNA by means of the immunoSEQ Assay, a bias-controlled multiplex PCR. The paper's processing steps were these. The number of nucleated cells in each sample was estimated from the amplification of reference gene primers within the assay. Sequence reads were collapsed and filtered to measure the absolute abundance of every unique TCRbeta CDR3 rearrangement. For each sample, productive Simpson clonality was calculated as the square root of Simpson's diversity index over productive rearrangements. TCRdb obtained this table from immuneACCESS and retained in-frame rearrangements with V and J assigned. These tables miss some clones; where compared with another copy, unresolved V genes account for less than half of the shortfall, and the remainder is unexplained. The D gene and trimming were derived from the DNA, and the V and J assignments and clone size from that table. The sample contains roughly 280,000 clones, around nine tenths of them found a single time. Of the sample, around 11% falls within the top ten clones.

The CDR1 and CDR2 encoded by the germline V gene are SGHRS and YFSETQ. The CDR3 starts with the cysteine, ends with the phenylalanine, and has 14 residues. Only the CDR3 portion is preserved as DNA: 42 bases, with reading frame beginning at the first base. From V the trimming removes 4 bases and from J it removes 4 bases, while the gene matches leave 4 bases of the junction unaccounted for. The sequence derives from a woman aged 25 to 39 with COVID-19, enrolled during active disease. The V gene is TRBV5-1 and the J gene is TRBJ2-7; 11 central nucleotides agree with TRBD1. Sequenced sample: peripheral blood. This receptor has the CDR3 CASSTGTGGYEQYF. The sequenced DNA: TGCGCCAGCAGCACGGGGACAGGGGGGTACGAGCAGTACTTC. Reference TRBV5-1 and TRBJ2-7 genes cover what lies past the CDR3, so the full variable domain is KAGVTQTPRYLIKTRGQQVTLSCSPISGHRSVSWYQQTPGQGLQFLFEYFSETQRNKGNFPGRFSGRQFSNSRSEMNVSTLELGDSALYLCASSTGTGGYEQYFGPGTRLTVT.